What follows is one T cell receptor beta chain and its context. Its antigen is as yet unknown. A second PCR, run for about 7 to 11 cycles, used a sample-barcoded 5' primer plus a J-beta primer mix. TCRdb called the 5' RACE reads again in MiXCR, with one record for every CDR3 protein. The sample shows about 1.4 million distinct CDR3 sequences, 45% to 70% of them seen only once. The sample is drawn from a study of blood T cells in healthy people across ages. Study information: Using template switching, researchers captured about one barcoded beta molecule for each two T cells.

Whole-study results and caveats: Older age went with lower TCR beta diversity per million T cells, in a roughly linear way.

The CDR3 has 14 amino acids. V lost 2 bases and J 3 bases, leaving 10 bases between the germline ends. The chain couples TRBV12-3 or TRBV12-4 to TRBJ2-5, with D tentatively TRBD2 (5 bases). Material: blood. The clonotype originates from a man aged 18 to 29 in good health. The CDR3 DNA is TGTGCCAGCAGTTTAATGACTAATGAAGAGACCCAGTACTTC. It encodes CASSLMTNEETQYF.